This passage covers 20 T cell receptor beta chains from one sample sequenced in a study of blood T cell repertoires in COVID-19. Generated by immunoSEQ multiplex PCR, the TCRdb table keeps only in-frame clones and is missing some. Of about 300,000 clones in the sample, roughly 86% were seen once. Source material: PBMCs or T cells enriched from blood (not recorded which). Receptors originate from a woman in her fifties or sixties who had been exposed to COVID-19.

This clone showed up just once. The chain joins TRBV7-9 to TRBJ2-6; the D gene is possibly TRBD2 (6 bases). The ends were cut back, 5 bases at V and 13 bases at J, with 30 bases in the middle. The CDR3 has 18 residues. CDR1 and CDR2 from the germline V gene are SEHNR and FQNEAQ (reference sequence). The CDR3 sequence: CASSPNPARDSAPWVLTF. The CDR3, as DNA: TGTGCCAGCAGCCCCAATCCCGCCCGGGACTCCGCGCCTTGGGTCCTGACTTTC.

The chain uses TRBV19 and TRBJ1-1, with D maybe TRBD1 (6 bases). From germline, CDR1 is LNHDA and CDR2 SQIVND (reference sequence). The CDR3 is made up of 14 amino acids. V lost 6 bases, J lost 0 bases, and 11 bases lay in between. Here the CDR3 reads CASRKGVLNTEAFF. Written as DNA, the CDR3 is TGTGCCAGTAGGAAGGGGGTACTGAACACTGAAGCTTTCTTT.

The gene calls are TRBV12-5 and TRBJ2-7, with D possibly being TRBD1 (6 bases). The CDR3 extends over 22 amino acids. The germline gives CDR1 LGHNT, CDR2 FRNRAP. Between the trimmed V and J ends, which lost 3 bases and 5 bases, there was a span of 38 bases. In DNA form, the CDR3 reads TGTGCTAGTGGTTTCGACAGGTGTCGATTAAACGACCCACAACCACCCTGCGACGAGCAGTACTTC. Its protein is CASGFDRCRLNDPQPPCDEQYF.

CDR3 coding DNA: TGTGCCAGCAGCTTAGCGCAGGGGAGGGACAATGAGCAGTTCTTC. It codes for CASSLAQGRDNEQFF. This chain uses TRBV7-9 with TRBJ2-1; tentatively, D is TRBD2 (7 bases). The CDR3 is 15 residues long. The germline V gene encodes CDR1 SEHNR and CDR2 FQNEAQ (reference sequence). Trimming removed 0 bases at V and 5 bases at J, with 11 bases between.

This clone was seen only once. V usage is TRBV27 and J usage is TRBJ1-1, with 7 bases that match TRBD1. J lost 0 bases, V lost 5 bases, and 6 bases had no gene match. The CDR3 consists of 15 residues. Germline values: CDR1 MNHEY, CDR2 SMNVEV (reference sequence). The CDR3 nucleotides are TGTGCCAGCAGTACTCGGACAGGTTTGAACACTGAAGCTTTCTTT. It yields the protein CASSTRTGLNTEAFF.

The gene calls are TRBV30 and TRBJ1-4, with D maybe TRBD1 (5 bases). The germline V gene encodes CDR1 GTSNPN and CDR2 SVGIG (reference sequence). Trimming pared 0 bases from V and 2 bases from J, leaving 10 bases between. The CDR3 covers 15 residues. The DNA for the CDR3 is TGTGCCTGGAGTGTAGGGGCAGGGACTAATGAAAAACTGTTTTTT. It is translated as CAWSVGAGTNEKLFF. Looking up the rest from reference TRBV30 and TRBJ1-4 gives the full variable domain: SQTIHQWPATLVQPVGSPLSLECTVEGTSNPNLYWYRQAAGRGLQLLFYSVGIGQISSEVPQNLSASRPQDRQFILSSKKLLLSDSGFYLCAWSVGAGTNEKLFFGSGTQLSVL.

CDR3: CASRRDRDEKLFF. The CDR3 DNA follows: TGTGCCAGTCGCCGGGACAGGGACGAAAAACTGTTTTTT. V gene TRBV6-4 combines with J gene TRBJ1-4, with 9 nucleotides matching TRBD1. Looked up from germline, CDR1 is MRHNA and CDR2 is SNTAGT. The trim removed 9 bases at V and 8 bases at J, leaving 7 bases unmatched. The CDR3 spans 13 residues.

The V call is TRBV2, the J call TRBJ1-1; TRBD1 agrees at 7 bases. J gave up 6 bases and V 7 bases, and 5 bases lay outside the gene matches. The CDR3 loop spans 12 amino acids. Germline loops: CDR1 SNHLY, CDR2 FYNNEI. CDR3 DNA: TGTGCCAGCACCCCACAGGGGTCTGAAGCTTTCTTT. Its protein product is CASTPQGSEAFF.

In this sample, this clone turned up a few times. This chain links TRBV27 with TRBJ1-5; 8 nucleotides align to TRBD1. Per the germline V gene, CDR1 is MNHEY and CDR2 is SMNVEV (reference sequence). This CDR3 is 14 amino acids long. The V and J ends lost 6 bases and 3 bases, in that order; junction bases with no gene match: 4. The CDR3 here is CASRRQGYNQPQHF. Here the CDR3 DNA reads TGTGCCAGCAGACGACAGGGGTACAATCAGCCCCAGCATTTT.

The CDR3 region has the DNA TGTGCCAGCAGCCAAGATTGGGTTAGAGGAGAGACCCAGTACTTC. Its translation is CASSQDWVRGETQYF. The chain combines TRBV3-1 (or the pseudogene TRBV3-2) with TRBJ2-5; the D is unclear. Germline CDR1 and CDR2: LGHDT and YNNKEL (reference sequence). The length of the CDR3 is 15 residues. Deletions cut 0 bases from V and 4 bases from J, with 12 bases between.

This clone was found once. CDR3 residues: CASSSGGTSGTRTQYF. The CDR3 coding sequence is TGTGCCAGCAGCTCGGGGGGGACTAGCGGGACGAGGACCCAGTACTTC. The chain has TRBV7-2 and TRBJ2-5; 13 bases map to TRBD2. Per the germline V gene, CDR1 is SGHTA and CDR2 is FQGNSA. The CDR3 extends over 16 amino acids. The trim removed 4 bases at V and 7 bases at J, leaving 9 bases unmatched.

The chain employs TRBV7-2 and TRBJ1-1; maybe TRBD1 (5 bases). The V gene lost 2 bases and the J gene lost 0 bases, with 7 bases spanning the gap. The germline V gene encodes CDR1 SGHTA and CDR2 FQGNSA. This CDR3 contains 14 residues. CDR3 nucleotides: TGTGCCAGCAGCTTATACAGGATGAACACTGAAGCTTTCTTT. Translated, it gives CASSLYRMNTEAFF.

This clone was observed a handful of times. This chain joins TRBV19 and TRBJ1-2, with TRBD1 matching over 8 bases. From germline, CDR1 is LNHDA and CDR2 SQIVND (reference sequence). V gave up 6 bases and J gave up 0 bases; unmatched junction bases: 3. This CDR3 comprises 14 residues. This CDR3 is CASSRTGTNYGYTF. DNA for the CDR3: TGTGCCAGTAGCCGGACAGGGACTAACTATGGCTACACCTTC.

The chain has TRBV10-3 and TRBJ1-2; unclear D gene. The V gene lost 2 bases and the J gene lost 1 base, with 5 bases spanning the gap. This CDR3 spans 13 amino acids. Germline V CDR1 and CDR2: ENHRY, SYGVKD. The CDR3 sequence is CAISEGLNYGYTF. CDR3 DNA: TGTGCCATCAGTGAGGGGCTTAACTATGGCTACACCTTC.

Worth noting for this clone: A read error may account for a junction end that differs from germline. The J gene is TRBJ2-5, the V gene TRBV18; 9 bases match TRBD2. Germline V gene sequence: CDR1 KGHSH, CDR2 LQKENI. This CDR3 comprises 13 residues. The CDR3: CASSPSSGIAGDF. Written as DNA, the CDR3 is TGTGCCAGCTCACCTTCTTCTGGGATAGCGGGAGACTTC.

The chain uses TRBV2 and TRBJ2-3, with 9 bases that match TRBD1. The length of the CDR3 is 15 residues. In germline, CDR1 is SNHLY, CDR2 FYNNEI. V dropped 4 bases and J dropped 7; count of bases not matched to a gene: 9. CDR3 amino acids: CASSGGDRVLNTQYF. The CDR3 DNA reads TGTGCCAGCAGTGGGGGGGACAGGGTTTTGAATACGCAGTATTTT.

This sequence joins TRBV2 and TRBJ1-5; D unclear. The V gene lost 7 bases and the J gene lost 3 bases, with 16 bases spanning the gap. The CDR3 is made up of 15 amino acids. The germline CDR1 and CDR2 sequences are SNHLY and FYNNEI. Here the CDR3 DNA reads TGTGCCAGCATCCTGAGGGCAGGTCTCAATCAGCCCCAGCATTTT. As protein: CASILRAGLNQPQHF.

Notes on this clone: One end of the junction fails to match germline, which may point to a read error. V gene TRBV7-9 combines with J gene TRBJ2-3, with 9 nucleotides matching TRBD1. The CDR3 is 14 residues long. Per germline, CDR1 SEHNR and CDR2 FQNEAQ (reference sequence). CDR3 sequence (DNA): TGTGCCAGCAGCATTACCGGGACAGGGAGCCGGGGGCATTTT. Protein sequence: CASSITGTGSRGHF. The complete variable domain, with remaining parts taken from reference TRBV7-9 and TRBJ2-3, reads DTGVSQNPRHKITKRGQNVTFRCDPISEHNRLYWYRQTLGQGPEFLTYFQNEAQLEKSRLLSDRFSAERPKGSFSTLEIQRTEQGDSAMYLCASSITGTGSRGHFGPGTRLTVL.

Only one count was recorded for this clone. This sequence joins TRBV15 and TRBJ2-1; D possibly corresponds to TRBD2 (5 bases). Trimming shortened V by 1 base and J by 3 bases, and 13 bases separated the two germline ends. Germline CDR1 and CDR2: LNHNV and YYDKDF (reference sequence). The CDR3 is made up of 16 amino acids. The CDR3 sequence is CATSRVGGSLYNEQFF. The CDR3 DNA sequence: TGTGCCACCAGCAGAGTTGGCGGGTCTCTCTACAATGAGCAGTTCTTC.

CDR3 amino acids: CASSQTSGGSYEQYF. In nucleotides, the CDR3 is TGTGCCAGCAGTCAAACTAGCGGGGGCTCCTACGAGCAGTACTTC. The V and J genes are TRBV6-5 and TRBJ2-7, with 11 bases identical to TRBD2. V shed 5 bases, J shed 0 bases, and the junction held 3 bases outside the gene matches. This CDR3 is 15 amino acids long. CDR1 and CDR2 from the germline V gene are MNHEY and SVGAGI.